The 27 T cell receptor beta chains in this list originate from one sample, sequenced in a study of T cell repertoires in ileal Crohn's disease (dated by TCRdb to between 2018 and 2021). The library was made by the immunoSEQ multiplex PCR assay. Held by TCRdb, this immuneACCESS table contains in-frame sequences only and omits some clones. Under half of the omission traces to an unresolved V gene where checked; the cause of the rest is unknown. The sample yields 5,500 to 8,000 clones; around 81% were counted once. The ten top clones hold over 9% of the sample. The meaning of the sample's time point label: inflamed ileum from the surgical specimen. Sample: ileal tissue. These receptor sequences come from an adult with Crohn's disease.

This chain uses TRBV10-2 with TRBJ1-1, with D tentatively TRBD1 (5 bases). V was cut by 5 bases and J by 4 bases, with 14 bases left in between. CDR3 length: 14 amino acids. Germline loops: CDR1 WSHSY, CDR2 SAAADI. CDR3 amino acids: CASSPNGRGTEAFF. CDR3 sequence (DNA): TGCGCCAGCAGTCCCAACGGGAGGGGCACTGAAGCTTTCTTT.

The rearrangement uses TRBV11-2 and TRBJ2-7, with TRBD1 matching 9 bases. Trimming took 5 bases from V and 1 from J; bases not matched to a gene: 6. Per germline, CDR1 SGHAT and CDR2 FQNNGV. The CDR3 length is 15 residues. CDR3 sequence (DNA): TGTGCCAGCAGCCAATCCGGGACAGGGTCCTACGAGCAGTACTTC. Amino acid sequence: CASSQSGTGSYEQYF.

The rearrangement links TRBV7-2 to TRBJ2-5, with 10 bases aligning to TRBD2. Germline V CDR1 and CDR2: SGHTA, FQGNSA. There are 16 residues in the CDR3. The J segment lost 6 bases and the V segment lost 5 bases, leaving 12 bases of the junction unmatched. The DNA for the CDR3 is TGTGCCAGCAGCAACCCCGGGACTAGCGTTTTTAAGACCCAGTACTTC. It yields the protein CASSNPGTSVFKTQYF.

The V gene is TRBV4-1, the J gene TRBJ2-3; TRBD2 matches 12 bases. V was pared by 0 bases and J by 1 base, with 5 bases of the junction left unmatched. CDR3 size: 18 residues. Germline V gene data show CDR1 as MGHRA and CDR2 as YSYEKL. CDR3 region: CASSQDISSGGGTDTQYF. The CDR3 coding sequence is TGCGCCAGCAGCCAAGATATATCTAGCGGGGGGGGCACAGATACGCAGTATTTT.

CDR3 DNA: TGTGCCAGCAGCGTAGGTGACTCCACAGATACGCAGTATTTT. Protein: CASSVGDSTDTQYF. V gene TRBV9 combines with J gene TRBJ2-3; no clear D gene. Trimming took 0 bases from V and 2 from J, leaving 7 bases between them. From germline, CDR1 is SGDLS and CDR2 YYNGEE. This CDR3 contains 14 residues.

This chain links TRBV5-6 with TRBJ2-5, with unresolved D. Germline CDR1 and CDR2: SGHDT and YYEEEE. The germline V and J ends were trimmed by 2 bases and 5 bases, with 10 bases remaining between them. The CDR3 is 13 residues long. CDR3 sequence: CASSFPIGETQYF. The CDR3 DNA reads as TGTGCCAGCAGCTTCCCAATCGGGGAGACCCAGTACTTC.

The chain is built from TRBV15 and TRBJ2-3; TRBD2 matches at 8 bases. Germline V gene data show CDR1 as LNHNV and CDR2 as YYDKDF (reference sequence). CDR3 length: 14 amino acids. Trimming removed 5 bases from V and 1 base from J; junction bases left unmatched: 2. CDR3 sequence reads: CATSPTSGTDTQYF. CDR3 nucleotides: TGTGCCACCAGCCCGACTAGCGGCACAGATACGCAGTATTTT. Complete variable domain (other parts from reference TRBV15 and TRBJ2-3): DAMVIQNPRYQVTQFGKPVTLSCSQTLNHNVMYWYQQKSSQAPKLLFHYYDKDFNNEADTPDNFQSRRPNTSFCFLDIRSPGLGDTAMYLCATSPTSGTDTQYFGPGTRLTVL.

For the CDR3, the DNA is TGCGCCAGCAGCCAAGATTTTCCGGGGCCTAATGAAAAACTGTTTTTT. It translates to CASSQDFPGPNEKLFF. J is TRBJ1-4 and V is TRBV4-1; perhaps TRBD1 as D (5 bases). The germline V and J ends were trimmed by 0 bases and 3 bases, with 11 bases remaining between them. Germline-derived CDR1 and CDR2 are MGHRA and YSYEKL. The CDR3 has 16 residues.

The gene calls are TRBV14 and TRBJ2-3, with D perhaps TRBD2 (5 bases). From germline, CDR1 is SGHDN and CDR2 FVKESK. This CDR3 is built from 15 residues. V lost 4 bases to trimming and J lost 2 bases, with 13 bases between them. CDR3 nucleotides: TGTGCCAGCAGCCGAAAAGGACTTGACACAGATACGCAGTATTTT. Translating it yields CASSRKGLDTDTQYF.

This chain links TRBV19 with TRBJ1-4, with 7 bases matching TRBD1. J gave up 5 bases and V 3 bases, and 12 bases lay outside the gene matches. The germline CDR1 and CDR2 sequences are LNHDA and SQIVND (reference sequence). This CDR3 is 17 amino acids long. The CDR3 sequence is CASSILAGTVKNEKLFF. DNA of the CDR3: TGTGCCAGTAGTATCCTCGCCGGGACAGTGAAGAATGAAAAACTGTTTTTT.

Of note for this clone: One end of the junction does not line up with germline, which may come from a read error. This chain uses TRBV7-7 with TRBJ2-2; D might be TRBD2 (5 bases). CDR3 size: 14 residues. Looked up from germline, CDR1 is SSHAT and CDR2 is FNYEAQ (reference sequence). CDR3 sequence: CASSLAGDTGELFF. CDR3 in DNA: TGTGCTAGCAGCTTAGCCGGGGACACCGGGGAGCTGTTTTTT.

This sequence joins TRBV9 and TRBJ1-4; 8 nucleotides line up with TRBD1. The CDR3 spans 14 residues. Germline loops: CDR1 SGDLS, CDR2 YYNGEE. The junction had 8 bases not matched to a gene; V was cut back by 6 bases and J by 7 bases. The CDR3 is CASTRQGPGEKLFF. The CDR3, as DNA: TGTGCCAGCACTCGACAGGGGCCTGGTGAAAAACTGTTTTTT.

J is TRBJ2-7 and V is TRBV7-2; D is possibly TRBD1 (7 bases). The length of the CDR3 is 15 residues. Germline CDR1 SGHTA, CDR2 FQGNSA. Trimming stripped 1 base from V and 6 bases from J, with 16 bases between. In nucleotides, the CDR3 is TGTGCCAGCAGCTTAGGCGGGACAGAATTTGGCGAGCAGTACTTC. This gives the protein CASSLGGTEFGEQYF. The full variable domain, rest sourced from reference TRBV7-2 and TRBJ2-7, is GAGVSQSPSNKVTEKGKDVELRCDPISGHTALYWYRQSLGQGLEFLIYFQGNSAPDKSGLPSDRFSAERTGGSVSTLTIQRTQQEDSAVYLCASSLGGTEFGEQYFGPGTRLTVT.

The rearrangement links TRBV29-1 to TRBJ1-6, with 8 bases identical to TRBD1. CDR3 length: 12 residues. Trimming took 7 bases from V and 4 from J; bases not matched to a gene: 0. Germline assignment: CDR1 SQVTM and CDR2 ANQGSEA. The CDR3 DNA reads TGCAGCGGGGACAGGTATAATTCACCCCTCCACTTT. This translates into CSGDRYNSPLHF. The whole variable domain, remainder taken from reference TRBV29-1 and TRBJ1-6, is SAVISQKPSRDICQRGTSLTIQCQVDSQVTMMFWYRQQPGQSLTLIATANQGSEATYESGFVIDKFPISRPNLTFSTLTVSNMSPEDSSIYLCSGDRYNSPLHFGNGTRLTVT.

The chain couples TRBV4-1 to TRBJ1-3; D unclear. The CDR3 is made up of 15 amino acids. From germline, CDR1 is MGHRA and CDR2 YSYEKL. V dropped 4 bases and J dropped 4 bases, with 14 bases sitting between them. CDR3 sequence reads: CASSRRPEEGNTIYF. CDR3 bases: TGCGCCAGCAGCCGTCGACCGGAGGAGGGAAACACCATATATTTT.

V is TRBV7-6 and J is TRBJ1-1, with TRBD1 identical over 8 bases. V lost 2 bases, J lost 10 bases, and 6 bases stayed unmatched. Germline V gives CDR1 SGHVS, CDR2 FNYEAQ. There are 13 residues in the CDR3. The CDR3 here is CASSLRSDRGAFF. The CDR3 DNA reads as TGTGCCAGCAGCTTAAGGTCAGACAGGGGAGCTTTCTTT. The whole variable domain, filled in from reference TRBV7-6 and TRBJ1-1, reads GAGVSQSPRYKVTKRGQDVALRCDPISGHVSLYWYRQALGQGPEFLTYFNYEAQQDKSGLPNDRFSAERPEGSISTLTIQRTEQRDSAMYRCASSLRSDRGAFFGQGTRLTVV.

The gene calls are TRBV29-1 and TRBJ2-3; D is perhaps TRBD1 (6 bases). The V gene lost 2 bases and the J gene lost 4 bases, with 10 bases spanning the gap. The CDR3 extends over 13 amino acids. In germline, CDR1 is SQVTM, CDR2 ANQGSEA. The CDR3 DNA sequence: TGCAGCGTTGAATCAACAGGGCCAGATACGCAGTATTTT. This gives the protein CSVESTGPDTQYF.

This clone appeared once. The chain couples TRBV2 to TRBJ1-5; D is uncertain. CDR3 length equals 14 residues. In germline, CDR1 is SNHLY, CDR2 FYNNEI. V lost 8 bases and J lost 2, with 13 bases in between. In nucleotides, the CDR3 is TGTGCCAGCGACCCGGATATCGGCAATCAGCCCCAGCATTTT. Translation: CASDPDIGNQPQHF.

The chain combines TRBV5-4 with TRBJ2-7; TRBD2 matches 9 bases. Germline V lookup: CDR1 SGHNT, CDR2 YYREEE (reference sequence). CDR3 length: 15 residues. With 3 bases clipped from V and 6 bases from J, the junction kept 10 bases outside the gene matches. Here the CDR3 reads CASSSLARGGGEQYF. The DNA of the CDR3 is TGTGCCAGCAGCTCGCTTGCGCGGGGGGGTGGCGAGCAGTACTTC.

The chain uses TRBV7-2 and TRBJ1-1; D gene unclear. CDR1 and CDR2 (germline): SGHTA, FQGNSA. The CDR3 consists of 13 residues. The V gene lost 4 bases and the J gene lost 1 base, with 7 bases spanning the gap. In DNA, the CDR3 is TGTGCCAGCAGCTCGGGCCGGAACACTGAAGCTTTCTTT. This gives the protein CASSSGRNTEAFF.

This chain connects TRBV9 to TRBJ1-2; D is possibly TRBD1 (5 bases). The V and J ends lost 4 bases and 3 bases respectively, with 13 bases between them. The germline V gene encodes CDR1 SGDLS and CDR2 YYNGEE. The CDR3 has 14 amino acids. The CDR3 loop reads CASSFFGTDYGYTF. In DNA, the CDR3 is TGTGCCAGCAGCTTTTTCGGGACGGACTATGGCTACACCTTC.

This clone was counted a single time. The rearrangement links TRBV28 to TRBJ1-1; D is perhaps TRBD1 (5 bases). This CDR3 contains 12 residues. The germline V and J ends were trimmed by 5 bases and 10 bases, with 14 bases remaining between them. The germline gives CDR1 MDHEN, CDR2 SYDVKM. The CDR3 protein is CASSRGSTGAFF. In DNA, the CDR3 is TGTGCCAGCAGTCGGGGGAGTACAGGAGCTTTCTTT.

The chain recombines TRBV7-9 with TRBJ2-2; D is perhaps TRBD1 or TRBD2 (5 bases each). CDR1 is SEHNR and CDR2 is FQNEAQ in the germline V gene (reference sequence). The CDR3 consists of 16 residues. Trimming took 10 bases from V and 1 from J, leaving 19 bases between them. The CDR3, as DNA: TGTGCCACCGACAAGGGGACGGGTTTGAACACCGGGGAGCTGTTTTTT. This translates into CATDKGTGLNTGELFF.

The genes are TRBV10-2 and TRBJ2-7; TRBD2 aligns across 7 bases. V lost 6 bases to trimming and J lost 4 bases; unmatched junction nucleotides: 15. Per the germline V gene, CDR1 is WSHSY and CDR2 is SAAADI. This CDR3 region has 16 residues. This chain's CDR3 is CASSHGLVGGGYEQYF. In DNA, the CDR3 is TGCGCCAGCAGCCACGGACTAGTTGGGGGGGGGTACGAGCAGTACTTC.

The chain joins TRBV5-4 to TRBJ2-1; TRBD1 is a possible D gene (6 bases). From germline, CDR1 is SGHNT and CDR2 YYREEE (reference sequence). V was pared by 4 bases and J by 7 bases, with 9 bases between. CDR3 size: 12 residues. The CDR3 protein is CASSVDRNEQFF. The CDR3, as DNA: TGTGCCAGCAGCGTTGACAGGAATGAGCAGTTCTTC.

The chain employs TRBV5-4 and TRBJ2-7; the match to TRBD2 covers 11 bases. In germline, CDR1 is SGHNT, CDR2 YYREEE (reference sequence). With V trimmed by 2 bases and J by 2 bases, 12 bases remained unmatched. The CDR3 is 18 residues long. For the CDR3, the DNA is TGTGCCAGCAGCTTCTCCTTAGCGGGGGGGCTGGTCCCCTACGAGCAGTACTTC. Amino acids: CASSFSLAGGLVPYEQYF.

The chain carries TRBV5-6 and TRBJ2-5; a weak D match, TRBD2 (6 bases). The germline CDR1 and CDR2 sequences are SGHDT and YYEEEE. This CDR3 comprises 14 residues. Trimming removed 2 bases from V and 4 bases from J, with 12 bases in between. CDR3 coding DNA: TGTGCCAGCAGCTTTTTTAGCGGAGGAGAGACCCAGTACTTC. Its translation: CASSFFSGGETQYF.